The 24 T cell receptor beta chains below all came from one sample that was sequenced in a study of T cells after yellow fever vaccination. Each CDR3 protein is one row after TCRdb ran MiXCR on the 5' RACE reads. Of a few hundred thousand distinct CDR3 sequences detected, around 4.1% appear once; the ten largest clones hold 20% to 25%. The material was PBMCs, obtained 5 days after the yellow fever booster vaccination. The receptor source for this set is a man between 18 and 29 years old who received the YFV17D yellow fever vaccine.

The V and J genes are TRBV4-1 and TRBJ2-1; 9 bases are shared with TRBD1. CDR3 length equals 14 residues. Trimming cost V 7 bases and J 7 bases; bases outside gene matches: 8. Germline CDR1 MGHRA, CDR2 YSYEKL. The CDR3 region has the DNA TGCGCCAGCATGACGACAGGGGGGAGGAATGAGCAGTTCTTC. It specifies CASMTTGGRNEQFF.

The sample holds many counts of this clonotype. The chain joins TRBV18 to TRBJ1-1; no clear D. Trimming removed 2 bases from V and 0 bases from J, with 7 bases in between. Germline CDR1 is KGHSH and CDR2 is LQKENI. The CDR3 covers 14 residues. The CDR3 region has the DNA TGTGCCAGCTCACCAAGCGGAATGAACACTGAAGCTTTCTTT. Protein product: CASSPSGMNTEAFF.

This CDR3 is CASGLAAGGEETQYF. The CDR3 DNA reads as TGTGCTAGTGGTTTGGCGGCGGGGGGCGAAGAGACCCAGTACTTC. The rearrangement links TRBV12-5 to TRBJ2-5; 8 bases map to TRBD2. J was trimmed by 3 bases and V by 1 base; bases with no gene match: 4. This CDR3 comprises 15 residues. CDR1 and CDR2 (germline): LGHNT, FRNRAP.

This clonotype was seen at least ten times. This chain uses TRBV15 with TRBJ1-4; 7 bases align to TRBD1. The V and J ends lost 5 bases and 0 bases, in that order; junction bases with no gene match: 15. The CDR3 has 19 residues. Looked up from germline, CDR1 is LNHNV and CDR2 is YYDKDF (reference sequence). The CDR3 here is CATSRPGPRDSPTNEKLFF. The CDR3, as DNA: TGTGCCACCAGCCGACCTGGTCCCCGGGACAGTCCAACTAATGAAAAACTGTTTTTT.

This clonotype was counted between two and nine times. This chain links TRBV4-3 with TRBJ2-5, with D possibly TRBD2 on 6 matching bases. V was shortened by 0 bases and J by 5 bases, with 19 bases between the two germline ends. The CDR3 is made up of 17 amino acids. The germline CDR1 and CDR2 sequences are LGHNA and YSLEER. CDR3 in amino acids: CASSQEGVADAVETQYF. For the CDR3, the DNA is TGCGCCAGCAGCCAAGAAGGGGTAGCGGATGCCGTTGAGACCCAGTACTTC.

CDR3 in DNA: TGTGCCACCCAGACTAGCGGATACAATGAGCAGTTCTTC. Protein product: CATQTSGYNEQFF. The rearrangement uses TRBV15 and TRBJ2-1, with 9 bases matching TRBD2. The V segment lost 8 bases and the J segment 4 bases; nucleotides outside the gene matches: 3. The CDR3 covers 13 residues. Per germline, CDR1 LNHNV and CDR2 YYDKDF (reference sequence).

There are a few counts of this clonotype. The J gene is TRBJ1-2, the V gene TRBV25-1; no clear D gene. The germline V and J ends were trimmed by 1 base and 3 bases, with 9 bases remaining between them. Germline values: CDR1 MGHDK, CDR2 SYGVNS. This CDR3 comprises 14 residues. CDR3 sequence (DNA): TGTGCCAGCAGTGAATGGGAGGGCTACTATGGCTACACCTTC. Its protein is CASSEWEGYYGYTF.

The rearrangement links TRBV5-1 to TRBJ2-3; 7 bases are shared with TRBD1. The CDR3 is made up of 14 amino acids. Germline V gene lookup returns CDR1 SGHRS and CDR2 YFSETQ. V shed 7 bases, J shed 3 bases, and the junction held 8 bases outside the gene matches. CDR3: CASCDRVLTDTQYF. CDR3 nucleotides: TGCGCCAGCTGCGACAGGGTTTTAACAGATACGCAGTATTTT.

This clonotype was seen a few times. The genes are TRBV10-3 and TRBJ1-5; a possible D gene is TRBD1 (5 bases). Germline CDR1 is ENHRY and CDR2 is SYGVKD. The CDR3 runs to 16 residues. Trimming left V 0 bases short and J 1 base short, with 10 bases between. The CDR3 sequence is CAISESGGVSNQPQHF. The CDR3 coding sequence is TGTGCCATCAGTGAGTCTGGGGGTGTGAGCAATCAGCCCCAGCATTTT.

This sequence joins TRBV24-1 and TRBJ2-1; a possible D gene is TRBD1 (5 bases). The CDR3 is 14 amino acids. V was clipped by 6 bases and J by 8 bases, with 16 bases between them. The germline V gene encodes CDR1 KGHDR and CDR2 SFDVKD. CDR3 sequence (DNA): TGTGCCACCAGTACCTTCAGGGTAGGAGATGAGCAGTTCTTC. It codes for CATSTFRVGDEQFF.

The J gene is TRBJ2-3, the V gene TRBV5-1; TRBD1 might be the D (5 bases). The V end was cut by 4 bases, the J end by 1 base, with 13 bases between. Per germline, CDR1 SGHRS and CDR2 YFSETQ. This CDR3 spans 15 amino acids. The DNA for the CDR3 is TGCGCCAGCAGCCCACAGGCGAAGGGCACAGATACGCAGTATTTT. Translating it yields CASSPQAKGTDTQYF.

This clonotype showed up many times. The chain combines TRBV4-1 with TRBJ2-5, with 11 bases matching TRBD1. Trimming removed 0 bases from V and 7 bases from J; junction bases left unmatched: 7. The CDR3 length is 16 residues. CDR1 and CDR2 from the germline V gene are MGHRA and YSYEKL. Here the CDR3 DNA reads TGCGCCAGCAGCCAAGAAGGGACAGGGGGATGGTGGACCCAGTACTTC. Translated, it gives CASSQEGTGGWWTQYF.

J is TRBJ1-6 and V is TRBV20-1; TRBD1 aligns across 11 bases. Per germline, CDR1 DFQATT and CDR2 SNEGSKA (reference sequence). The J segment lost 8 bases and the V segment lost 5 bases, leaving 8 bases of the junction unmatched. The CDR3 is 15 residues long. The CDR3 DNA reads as TGCAGTGCTGGACAGGGGGCAGCCAGGGATTCACCCCTCCACTTT. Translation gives CSAGQGAARDSPLHF.

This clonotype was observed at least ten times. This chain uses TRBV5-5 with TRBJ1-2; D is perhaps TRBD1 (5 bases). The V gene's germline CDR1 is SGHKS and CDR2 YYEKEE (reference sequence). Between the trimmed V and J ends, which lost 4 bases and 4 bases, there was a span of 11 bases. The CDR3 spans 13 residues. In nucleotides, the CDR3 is TGTGCCAGCAGCCCGGACGGGGCCTATGGCTACACCTTC. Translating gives CASSPDGAYGYTF.

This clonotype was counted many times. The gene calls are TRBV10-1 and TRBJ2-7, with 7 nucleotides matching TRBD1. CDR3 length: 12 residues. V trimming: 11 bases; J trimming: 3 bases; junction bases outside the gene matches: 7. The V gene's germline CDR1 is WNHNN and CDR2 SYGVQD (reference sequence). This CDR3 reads CAPWTGFYEQYV. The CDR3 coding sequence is TGCGCCCCTTGGACAGGCTTCTACGAGCAGTACGTC.

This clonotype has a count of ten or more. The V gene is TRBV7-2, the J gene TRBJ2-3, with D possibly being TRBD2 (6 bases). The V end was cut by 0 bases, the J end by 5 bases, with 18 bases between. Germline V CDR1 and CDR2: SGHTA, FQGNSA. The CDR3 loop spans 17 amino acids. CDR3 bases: TGTGCCAGCAGCTTAGCACTTACCGGGGGTGGATTAGATACGCAGTATTTT. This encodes CASSLALTGGGLDTQYF.

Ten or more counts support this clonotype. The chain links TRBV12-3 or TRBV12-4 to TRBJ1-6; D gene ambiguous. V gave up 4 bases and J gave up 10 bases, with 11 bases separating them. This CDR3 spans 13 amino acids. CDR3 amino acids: CASSSGLRSPLHF. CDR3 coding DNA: TGTGCCAGCAGTTCGGGCTTACGGTCACCCCTCCACTTT.

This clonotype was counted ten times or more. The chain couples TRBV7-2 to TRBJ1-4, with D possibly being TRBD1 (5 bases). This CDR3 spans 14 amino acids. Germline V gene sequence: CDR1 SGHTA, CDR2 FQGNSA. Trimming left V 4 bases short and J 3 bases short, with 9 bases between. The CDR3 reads CASSSGTANEKLFF. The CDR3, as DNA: TGTGCCAGCAGCTCCGGGACGGCTAATGAAAAACTGTTTTTT. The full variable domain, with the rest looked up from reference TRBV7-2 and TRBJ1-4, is GAGVSQSPSNKVTEKGKDVELRCDPISGHTALYWYRQSLGQGLEFLIYFQGNSAPDKSGLPSDRFSAERTGGSVSTLTIQRTQQEDSAVYLCASSSGTANEKLFFGSGTQLSVL.

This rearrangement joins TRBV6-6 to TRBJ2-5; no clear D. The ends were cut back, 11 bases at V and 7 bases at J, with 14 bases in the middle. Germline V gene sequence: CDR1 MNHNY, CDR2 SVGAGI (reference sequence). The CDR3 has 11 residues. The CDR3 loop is CAAADRVTQYF. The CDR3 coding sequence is TGTGCCGCCGCAGATCGCGTGACCCAGTACTTC.

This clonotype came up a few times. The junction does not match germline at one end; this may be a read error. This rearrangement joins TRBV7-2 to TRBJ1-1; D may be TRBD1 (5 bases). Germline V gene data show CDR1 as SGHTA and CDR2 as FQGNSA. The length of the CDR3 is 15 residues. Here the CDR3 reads CASSLGGTASTEALF. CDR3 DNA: TGTGCCAGCAGCTTAGGTGGGACGGCAAGCACTGAAGCTTTATTT.

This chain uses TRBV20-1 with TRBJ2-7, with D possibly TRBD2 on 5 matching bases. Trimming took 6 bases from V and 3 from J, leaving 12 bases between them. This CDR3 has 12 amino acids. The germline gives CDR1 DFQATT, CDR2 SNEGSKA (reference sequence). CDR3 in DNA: TGCAGTGCGAGATTCGAGGGCTACGAGCAGTACGTC. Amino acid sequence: CSARFEGYEQYV.

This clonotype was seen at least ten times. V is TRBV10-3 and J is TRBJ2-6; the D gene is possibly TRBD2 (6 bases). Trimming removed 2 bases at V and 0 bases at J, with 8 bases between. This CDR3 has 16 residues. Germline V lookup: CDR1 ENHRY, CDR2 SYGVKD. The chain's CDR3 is CAISEGGYSGANVLTF. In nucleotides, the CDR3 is TGTGCCATCAGTGAGGGGGGGTACTCTGGGGCCAACGTCCTGACTTTC.

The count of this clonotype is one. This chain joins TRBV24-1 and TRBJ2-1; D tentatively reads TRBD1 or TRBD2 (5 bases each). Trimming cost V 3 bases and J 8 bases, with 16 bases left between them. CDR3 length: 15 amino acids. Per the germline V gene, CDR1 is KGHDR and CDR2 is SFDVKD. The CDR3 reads CATSDAPGRKDEQFF. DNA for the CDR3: TGTGCCACCAGTGATGCACCGGGACGGAAAGATGAGCAGTTCTTC.

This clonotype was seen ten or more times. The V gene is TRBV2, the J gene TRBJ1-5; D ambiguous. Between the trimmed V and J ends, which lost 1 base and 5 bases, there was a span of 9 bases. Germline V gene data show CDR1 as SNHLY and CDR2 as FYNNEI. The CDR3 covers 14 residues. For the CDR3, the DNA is TGTGCCAGCAGTGAAGTGACGGCGGATCAGCCCCAGCATTTT. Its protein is CASSEVTADQPQHF. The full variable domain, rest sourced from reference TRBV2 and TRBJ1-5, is EPEVTQTPSHQVTQMGQEVILRCVPISNHLYFYWYRQILGQKVEFLVSFYNNEISEKSEIFDDQFSVERPDGSNFTLKIRSTKLEDSAMYFCASSEVTADQPQHFGDGTRLSIL.